This passage covers 10 T cell receptor beta chains from one sample sequenced in a study of blood T cell repertoires in COVID-19. The assay was immunoSEQ multiplex PCR, and TCRdb's table has in-frame clones only and misses some. The sample records 40,000 to 50,000 clones, around 81% being singletons. Sequenced input: peripheral blood. These receptors were collected from a man aged 40-55 years with active or convalescent COVID-19.

This clone was seen just once. V is TRBV11-2 and J is TRBJ2-1, with 7 positions matching TRBD2. This CDR3 is built from 19 residues. Per the germline V gene, CDR1 is SGHAT and CDR2 is FQNNGV. V dropped 5 bases and J dropped 0; count of bases not matched to a gene: 16. CDR3 sequence (DNA): TGTGCCAGCAGCCTGAATGTTCGTCTAGCGGTCCCCTCCTACAATGAGCAGTTCTTC. As protein: CASSLNVRLAVPSYNEQFF. The full variable domain, its missing parts supplied by reference TRBV11-2 and TRBJ2-1, is EAGVAQSPRYKIIEKRQSVAFWCNPISGHATLYWYQQILGQGPKLLIQFQNNGVVDDSQLPKDRFSAERLKGVDSTLKIQPAKLEDSAVYLCASSLNVRLAVPSYNEQFFGPGTRLTVL.

The V gene is TRBV9, the J gene TRBJ2-3, with TRBD2 matching 8 bases. CDR3 length equals 16 residues. J lost 6 bases, V lost 0 bases, and 9 bases had no gene match. The germline CDR1 and CDR2 sequences are SGDLS and YYNGEE. The CDR3 region is CASSVDGSGAADTQYF. The CDR3 DNA is TGTGCCAGCAGCGTAGATGGTAGCGGGGCCGCGGATACGCAGTATTTT.

This sequence joins TRBV6-5 and TRBJ1-1; TRBD1 aligns across 10 bases. With 6 bases clipped from V and 3 bases from J, the junction kept 1 base outside the gene matches. Germline loops: CDR1 MNHEY, CDR2 SVGAGI. The CDR3 spans 13 residues. The CDR3 loop reads CASSGTGDTEAFF. CDR3 bases: TGTGCCAGCAGCGGGACAGGGGACACTGAAGCTTTCTTT.

This clone came up a few times. The V and J genes are TRBV21-1 and TRBJ1-3; the table gives TRBD1 as D, unverified against the DNA. TRBV21-1 is given as a pseudogene. The CDR3 loop spans 18 amino acids. The CDR3 DNA reads as TGTGCCAGCAGCATGACAGACCAAGAGAAAAACTCTGGAAACACCATATATTTT. This sequence encodes CASSMTDQEKNSGNTIYF.

This chain uses TRBV7-9 with TRBJ2-3; 11 bases line up with TRBD2. Looked up from germline, CDR1 is SEHNR and CDR2 is FQNEAQ (reference sequence). The CDR3 extends over 15 amino acids. V shed 5 bases, J shed 2 bases, and the junction held 3 bases outside the gene matches. The CDR3 DNA is TGTGCCAGCAGCACTAGCGGGGGAAACACAGATACGCAGTATTTT. Its translation is CASSTSGGNTDTQYF.

The rearrangement links TRBV30 to TRBJ1-1; TRBD1 might be the D (5 bases). V lost 2 bases and J 2 bases, leaving 9 bases between the germline ends. The CDR3 extends over 13 amino acids. In germline, CDR1 is GTSNPN, CDR2 SVGIG (reference sequence). The CDR3 reads CAWSQQGNTEAFF. CDR3 bases: TGTGCCTGGAGTCAGCAGGGTAACACTGAAGCTTTCTTT.

This clone was seen once. The chain is built from TRBV19 and TRBJ1-2, with D possibly being TRBD1 (6 bases). Germline V gene lookup returns CDR1 LNHDA and CDR2 SQIVND (reference sequence). V was shortened by 6 bases and J by 2 bases, with 13 bases between the two germline ends. The CDR3 consists of 14 residues. The CDR3 spells CASRPGGGNYGYTF. Here the CDR3 DNA reads TGTGCCAGTAGACCGGGGGGCGGCAACTATGGCTACACCTTC.

This chain connects TRBV7-3 to TRBJ1-1, with TRBD1 matching over 8 bases. Germline V lookup: CDR1 SGHTA, CDR2 FQGTGA. This CDR3 is 17 amino acids long. Trimming took 3 bases from V and 3 from J; bases not matched to a gene: 12. The CDR3 nucleotides are TGTGCCAGCAGCTTCAGCAGGAAGACAGGGGCTGACACTGAAGCTTTCTTT. As protein: CASSFSRKTGADTEAFF.

This clone was recorded a few times. This sequence joins TRBV30 and TRBJ1-5; 7 bases line up with TRBD1. The CDR3 extends over 15 amino acids. V trimming: 3 bases; J trimming: 2 bases; junction bases outside the gene matches: 7. Looked up from germline, CDR1 is GTSNPN and CDR2 is SVGIG (reference sequence). The CDR3: CAWSARQGGNQPQHF. The CDR3 DNA reads as TGTGCCTGGAGCGCTCGACAGGGTGGCAATCAGCCCCAGCATTTT.

This chain joins TRBV6-4 and TRBJ2-3; D remains unclear. Germline CDR1 reads MRHNA; CDR2 reads SNTAGT. This CDR3 has 13 amino acids. Between the trimmed V and J ends, which lost 8 bases and 3 bases, there was a span of 12 bases. CDR3 protein: CASPRLRTDTQYF. In DNA, the CDR3 is TGTGCCAGCCCTCGCCTCAGGACAGATACGCAGTATTTT.